Listed below are T cell receptor beta chains from one sample, sequenced in a study of post-analysis software for immune sequencing data. TCRdb independently ran MiXCR on the PCR reads; one entry per CDR3 protein. The sample carries 170,000 or so distinct CDR3 sequences, approximately 31% recorded once. Sequenced material: blood. The receptors shown here come from a girl aged 5-17 years with multiple sclerosis. Each CDR3 is given with its conserved first and last residue. D genes are given only for firm matches. The size field is filled for only some rows; it gives once, few, many or a size class.

clone_size: many; d_call: TRBD2; j_call: TRBJ2-5; v_call: TRBV7-7; cdr3_nt: TGTGCTAGCAGCCTAACGCGGGACTATCAAGAGACCCAGTACTTC; cdr3_aa: CASSLTRDYQETQYF
clone_size: many; d_call: -; j_call: TRBJ2-7; v_call: TRBV2; cdr3_nt: TGTGCCAGCAGACCGGGATACTACGAGCAGTACTTC; cdr3_aa: CASRPGYYEQYF
clone_size: once; d_call: -; j_call: TRBJ1-1; v_call: TRBV12-3/TRBV12-4; cdr3_nt: TGTGCCAGCAGCTTGGACTCAGGGGACACTGAAGCTTTCTTT; cdr3_aa: CASSLDSGDTEAFF
clone_size: many; d_call: -; j_call: TRBJ2-3; v_call: TRBV10-3; cdr3_nt: TGTGCCATCAGTGAAGGAGTTAGCACAGATACGCAGTATTTT; cdr3_aa: CAISEGVSTDTQYF
clone_size: few; d_call: TRBD2; j_call: TRBJ2-3; v_call: TRBV7-9; cdr3_nt: TGTGCCAGCAGCTTCGGCGGGAGAGCGGATACGCAGTATTTT; cdr3_aa: CASSFGGRADTQYF
clone_size: few; d_call: TRBD2; j_call: TRBJ2-7; v_call: TRBV7-2; cdr3_nt: TGTGCCAGCAGCTTAGCGCGGGGGGCGGTGGGAGAGCAGTACTTC; cdr3_aa: CASSLARGAVGEQYF
clone_size: few; d_call: -; j_call: TRBJ2-3; v_call: TRBV23-1; cdr3_nt: TGCGCCAGTGGGGCTAGGGGCGGTAGCACAGATACGCAGTATTTT; cdr3_aa: CASGARGGSTDTQYF
clone_size: -; d_call: -; j_call: TRBJ1-1; v_call: TRBV5-1; cdr3_nt: TGCGCCAGCAGCTGGGCGACAGGAACCCTGAACACTGAGGCTTTCTTT; cdr3_aa: CASSWATGTLNTEAFF
clone_size: -; d_call: -; j_call: TRBJ1-1; v_call: TRBV7-3; cdr3_nt: TGTGTCAGCAGCCTCCGGGGCTGGCCGAACACTGAAGCTTTCTTT; cdr3_aa: CVSSLRGWPNTEAFF
clone_size: -; d_call: -; j_call: TRBJ1-5; v_call: TRBV21-1; cdr3_nt: TGTGCCAGCAGCAAGCGGACAGGGGCTATAGTATATAGCAATCAGCCCCAGCATTTT; cdr3_aa: CASSKRTGAIVYSNQPQHF
clone_size: -; d_call: -; j_call: TRBJ1-1; v_call: TRBV2; cdr3_nt: TGTGCCAGCAGGATGACTAGCGGTGTTACCGGGGAGCTGTTCTTT; cdr3_aa: CASRMTSGVTGELFF
clone_size: many; d_call: -; j_call: TRBJ2-4; v_call: TRBV6-2/TRBV6-3; cdr3_nt: TGTGCCAGCAGTTACTCCAGGGCCAAAAACATTCAGTACTTC; cdr3_aa: CASSYSRAKNIQYF
clone_size: few; d_call: -; j_call: TRBJ2-3; v_call: TRBV14; cdr3_nt: TGTGCCAGCAGCAAAGGGACCCAACCTAGCACAGATACGCAGTATTTT; cdr3_aa: CASSKGTQPSTDTQYF
clone_size: -; d_call: TRBD1; j_call: TRBJ1-1; v_call: TRBV7-9; cdr3_nt: TGTGCCAGCAGCCCCCGGACAGGGCTACACACTGAAGCTTTCTTT; cdr3_aa: CASSPRTGLHTEAFF
clone_size: -; d_call: -; j_call: TRBJ2-5; v_call: TRBV29-1; cdr3_nt: TGCAGCGTTGAAGATCTAAGACAGCAAGAGACCCAGTACTTC; cdr3_aa: CSVEDLRQQETQYF
clone_size: -; d_call: -; j_call: TRBJ2-5; v_call: TRBV9; cdr3_nt: TGTGCCAGCAGCGTAGAACCGGGCTCCCTGTACCAAGAGACCCAGTACTTC; cdr3_aa: CASSVEPGSLYQETQYF
clone_size: many; d_call: -; j_call: TRBJ2-3; v_call: TRBV3-1; cdr3_nt: TGTGCCAGCAGCCAAGAAGGCACTCGTGATACGCAGTATTTT; cdr3_aa: CASSQEGTRDTQYF
clone_size: many; d_call: -; j_call: TRBJ1-1; v_call: TRBV5-1; cdr3_nt: TGCGCCAGCAGCGGAGCAGGGGCCACTGAAGCTTTCTTT; cdr3_aa: CASSGAGATEAFF
clone_size: few; d_call: -; j_call: TRBJ2-3; v_call: TRBV5-8; cdr3_nt: TGTGCCAGCAGCTTGGCTAGCAGCACAGATACGCAGTATTTT; cdr3_aa: CASSLASSTDTQYF
clone_size: -; d_call: -; j_call: TRBJ2-2; v_call: TRBV5-1; cdr3_nt: TGCGCCAGCAGCTTGGAGGCCAGACCAACCGGGGAGCTGTTTTTT; cdr3_aa: CASSLEARPTGELFF
clone_size: few; d_call: TRBD1; j_call: TRBJ1-2; v_call: TRBV11-2; cdr3_nt: TGTGCCAGCAGCTCCGGGACAGCCTATGGCTACACCTTC; cdr3_aa: CASSSGTAYGYTF
clone_size: -; d_call: -; j_call: TRBJ2-5; v_call: TRBV18; cdr3_nt: TGTGCCAGCTCACCTCATCAAGGAAATCTGGAGACCCAGTACTTC; cdr3_aa: CASSPHQGNLETQYF
clone_size: few; d_call: -; j_call: TRBJ1-1; v_call: TRBV5-1; cdr3_nt: TGCGCCAGCAGCTTGGCCGCAGATAGCATGAACACTGAAGCTTTCTTT; cdr3_aa: CASSLAADSMNTEAFF
clone_size: -; d_call: -; j_call: TRBJ1-2; v_call: TRBV12-3/TRBV12-4; cdr3_nt: TGTGCCAGCGGTTCCGGGACGCCCCACGGCTACACCTTC; cdr3_aa: CASGSGTPHGYTF
clone_size: -; d_call: TRBD2; j_call: TRBJ2-3; v_call: TRBV12-3/TRBV12-4; cdr3_nt: TGTGCCAGCAGTTTCCCCTGGGGAGGGGCAGATACGCAGTATTTT; cdr3_aa: CASSFPWGGADTQYF
clone_size: few; d_call: TRBD1; j_call: TRBJ2-6; v_call: TRBV14; cdr3_nt: TGTGCCAGCAGCCGTGACAGGGGGGTCTTCTGGGCCAACGTCCTGACTTTC; cdr3_aa: CASSRDRGVFWANVLTF
clone_size: few; d_call: -; j_call: TRBJ2-7; v_call: TRBV7-9; cdr3_nt: TGTGCCAGCAGCTTAGAGTGGAGAAGCTACGAGCAGTACTTC; cdr3_aa: CASSLEWRSYEQYF
clone_size: many; d_call: -; j_call: TRBJ2-1; v_call: TRBV7-6; cdr3_nt: TGTGCCAGCAGCTTTGTAGTGGGGGGAACGAATGAGCAGTTCTTC; cdr3_aa: CASSFVVGGTNEQFF
clone_size: -; d_call: -; j_call: TRBJ2-3; v_call: TRBV4-1; cdr3_nt: TGCGCCAGCAGCCACAGACAGGTCGACACAGATACGCAGTATTTT; cdr3_aa: CASSHRQVDTDTQYF
clone_size: -; d_call: TRBD1; j_call: TRBJ2-7; v_call: TRBV28; cdr3_nt: TGTGCCAGCAGCACATCAAGTTACGGACAGGGCCTCTACGAGCAGTACTTC; cdr3_aa: CASSTSSYGQGLYEQYF
clone_size: many; d_call: TRBD1; j_call: TRBJ2-7; v_call: TRBV5-1; cdr3_nt: TGCGCCAGCAGCTTAGACAGGGTCTCCTACGAGCAGTACTTC; cdr3_aa: CASSLDRVSYEQYF
clone_size: -; d_call: -; j_call: TRBJ1-1; v_call: TRBV7-9; cdr3_nt: TGCGCCAGCAGCTTAGGGGGGCGGAACACTGAAGCTTTCTTT; cdr3_aa: CASSLGGRNTEAFF
clone_size: many; d_call: TRBD1; j_call: TRBJ2-7; v_call: TRBV5-1; cdr3_nt: TGCGCCAGCAGCGGGGCCGGTATAGGACAGGGGGGCTACGAGCAGTACTTC; cdr3_aa: CASSGAGIGQGGYEQYF